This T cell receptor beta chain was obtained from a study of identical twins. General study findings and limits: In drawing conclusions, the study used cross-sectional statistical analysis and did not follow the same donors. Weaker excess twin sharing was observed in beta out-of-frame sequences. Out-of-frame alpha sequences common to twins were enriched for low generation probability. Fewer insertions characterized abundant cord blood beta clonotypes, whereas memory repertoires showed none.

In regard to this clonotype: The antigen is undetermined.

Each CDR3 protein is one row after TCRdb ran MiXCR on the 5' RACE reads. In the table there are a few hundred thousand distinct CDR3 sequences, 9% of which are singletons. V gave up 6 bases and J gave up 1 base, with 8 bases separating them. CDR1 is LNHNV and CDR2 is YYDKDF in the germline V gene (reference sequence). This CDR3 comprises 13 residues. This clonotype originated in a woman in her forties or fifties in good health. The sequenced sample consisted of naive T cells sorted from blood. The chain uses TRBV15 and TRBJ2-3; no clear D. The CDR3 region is CATRVAGTDTQYF. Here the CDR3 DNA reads TGTGCCACCAGGGTCGCTGGCACAGATACGCAGTATTTT.